The 15 T cell receptor beta chains below all came from one sample that was sequenced in a study of shared clonotypes between healthy human individuals. The repertoire was sequenced with immunoSEQ multiplex PCR; TCRdb's copy has only in-frame clones and lacks some. The sample lists about 2.2 million clones; roughly 93% were seen once. Naive CD8 cells, CD45RO-negative and positively selected for CCR7, excluded terminally differentiated effector memory CD45RA+ cells. The sample consisted of naive CD8+ T cells from PBMCs. These receptors were taken from a young man in good health. Some clones in this sample may be carry-over from other donors' samples.

J is TRBJ1-3 and V is TRBV10-3; D call uncertain. Germline V CDR1 and CDR2: ENHRY, SYGVKD. V lost 2 bases and J lost 14, with 10 bases in between. This CDR3 comprises 11 residues. This CDR3 reads CAISEGIWLYF. The DNA of the CDR3 is TGTGCCATCAGTGAGGGAATCTGGCTATATTTT.

The chain links TRBV7-9 to TRBJ2-1; D is perhaps TRBD1 or TRBD2 (5 bases each). Trimming removed 0 bases from V and 4 bases from J, with 10 bases in between. The CDR3 extends over 15 amino acids. The V gene's germline CDR1 is SEHNR and CDR2 FQNEAQ (reference sequence). CDR3 coding DNA: TGTGCCAGCAGCTTAGCGGGGGACGGATACAATGAGCAGTTCTTC. This codes for CASSLAGDGYNEQFF.

The rearrangement links TRBV9 to TRBJ2-2; 8 bases map to TRBD2. CDR3 length: 16 amino acids. Germline V lookup: CDR1 SGDLS, CDR2 YYNGEE. V trimming: 4 bases; J trimming: 5 bases; junction bases outside the gene matches: 10. CDR3 amino acids: CASSLSGPGGTGELFF. In DNA, the CDR3 is TGTGCCAGCAGCCTCTCTGGTCCGGGGGGGACCGGGGAGCTGTTTTTT.

This chain connects TRBV7-6 to TRBJ1-1; 11 nucleotides match TRBD1. The length of the CDR3 is 16 residues. V gave up 6 bases and J gave up 0 bases; unmatched junction bases: 6. Per germline, CDR1 SGHVS and CDR2 FNYEAQ. CDR3 residues: CASRLGQGVMNTEAFF. CDR3 nucleotide sequence: TGTGCCAGCAGATTGGGACAGGGGGTGATGAACACTGAAGCTTTCTTT.

The CDR3 loop reads CASSHNKDRAIDTQYF. The DNA of the CDR3 is TGCGCCAGCAGCCACAACAAAGACAGGGCTATTGATACGCAGTATTTT. V is TRBV5-1 and J is TRBJ2-3; 7 bases fit TRBD1. CDR1 and CDR2 (germline): SGHRS, YFSETQ. The CDR3 length is 16 residues. After removal of 4 bases from V and 6 bases from J, the junction contained 14 bases not matched to a gene. The whole variable domain, remainder taken from reference TRBV5-1 and TRBJ2-3, is KAGVTQTPRYLIKTRGQQVTLSCSPISGHRSVSWYQQTPGQGLQFLFEYFSETQRNKGNFPGRFSGRQFSNSRSEMNVSTLELGDSALYLCASSHNKDRAIDTQYFGPGTRLTVL.

V and J are TRBV6-5 and TRBJ2-7; no clear D gene. Germline V gene data show CDR1 as MNHEY and CDR2 as SVGAGI. This CDR3 region has 14 residues. Deletions cut 0 bases from V and 5 bases from J, with 11 bases between. CDR3 loop: CASSYSAGRDEQYF. CDR3 DNA: TGTGCCAGCAGTTACTCGGCAGGTCGTGACGAGCAGTACTTC.

The chain is built from TRBV6-1 and TRBJ1-6; D is possibly TRBD1 (6 bases). The CDR3 runs 15 residues. Per germline, CDR1 MNHNS and CDR2 SASEGT. Deletions cut 6 bases from V and 7 bases from J, with 16 bases between. CDR3 loop: CASRKAEGGNSPLHF. DNA for the CDR3: TGTGCCAGCAGAAAAGCCGAAGGGGGGAATTCACCCCTCCACTTT.

This rearrangement joins TRBV21-1 to TRBJ2-7; TRBD2 is the table's D call and was not checked against the DNA. TRBV21-1 is described as a pseudogene. CDR3 length: 16 amino acids. Written as DNA, the CDR3 is TGTGCCAGCAGCCAGCGGGGTGAGAGACCTAACTACGAGCAGTACTTC. It translates to CASSQRGERPNYEQYF.

This chain connects TRBV6-5 to TRBJ2-5; D is perhaps TRBD2 (5 bases). The end of the DNA fits TRBJ2-7 better, so the J call may be wrong. In germline, CDR1 is MNHEY, CDR2 SVGAGI. This CDR3 has 15 residues. DNA of the CDR3: TGTGCCAGCAGTTACTCATCGGGGAACCCCTACGAGCAGTACTTC. It translates to CASSYSSGNPYEQYF.

J is TRBJ2-7 and V is TRBV21-1; the table's D call, TRBD2, was not checked against the DNA. TRBV21-1 represents a pseudogene. CDR3 size: 11 residues. CDR3 region: CASSLIKEQYF. In DNA form, the CDR3 reads TGTGCCAGCAGCCTAATAAAGGAGCAGTACTTC.

Note on this clone: The same CDR3 is also encoded by other DNA sequences in this sample. V usage is TRBV19 and J usage is TRBJ2-2; D gene unclear. The length of the CDR3 is 14 residues. The ends were cut back, 3 bases at V and 0 bases at J, with 5 bases in the middle. The germline V gene encodes CDR1 LNHDA and CDR2 SQIVND (reference sequence). CDR3 DNA: TGTGCCAGTAGTATCCTCGCGAACACCGGGGAGCTGTTTTTT. This gives the protein CASSILANTGELFF. Full variable domain (outside the CDR3, taken from reference TRBV19 and TRBJ2-2): DGGITQSPKYLFRKEGQNVTLSCEQNLNHDAMYWYRQDPGQGLRLIYYSQIVNDFQKGDIAEGYSVSREKKESFPLTVTSAQKNPTAFYLCASSILANTGELFFGEGSRLTVL.

This clone was counted a single time. The chain joins TRBV6-1 to TRBJ2-1; D remains unclear. Per germline, CDR1 MNHNS and CDR2 SASEGT. The V end was cut by 6 bases, the J end by 0 bases, with 12 bases between. This CDR3 comprises 15 residues. The CDR3 region is CASSSIGPSYNEQFF. DNA for the CDR3: TGTGCCAGCAGCTCCATAGGGCCCTCCTACAATGAGCAGTTCTTC.

This rearrangement joins TRBV6-5 to TRBJ1-1; TRBD1 matches 7 bases. CDR1 is MNHEY, CDR2 SVGAGI, per germline. Trimming cost V 6 bases and J 5 bases; bases outside gene matches: 9. This CDR3 has 14 residues. The CDR3 sequence: CASRPTGEWTEAFF. The CDR3 nucleotides are TGTGCCAGCAGGCCAACAGGGGAATGGACTGAAGCTTTCTTT.

The chain couples TRBV27 to TRBJ2-3, with 7 nucleotides matching TRBD1. This CDR3 comprises 16 residues. V trimming: 4 bases; J trimming: 4 bases; junction bases outside the gene matches: 11. Per the germline V gene, CDR1 is MNHEY and CDR2 is SMNVEV (reference sequence). The CDR3, as DNA: TGTGCCAGCAGTTCCCCGGGACAGCCAGATCCAGATACGCAGTATTTT. Protein sequence: CASSSPGQPDPDTQYF.

The chain combines TRBV10-1 with TRBJ2-7; the match to TRBD1 covers 7 bases. Per germline, CDR1 WNHNN and CDR2 SYGVQD (reference sequence). The junction had 17 bases not matched to a gene; V was cut back by 0 bases and J by 6 bases. The CDR3 runs to 18 residues. CDR3 protein: CASSESPVSTGRPVEQYF. The CDR3 coding sequence is TGCGCCAGCAGTGAGTCTCCCGTGTCGACAGGGCGACCGGTCGAGCAGTACTTC.